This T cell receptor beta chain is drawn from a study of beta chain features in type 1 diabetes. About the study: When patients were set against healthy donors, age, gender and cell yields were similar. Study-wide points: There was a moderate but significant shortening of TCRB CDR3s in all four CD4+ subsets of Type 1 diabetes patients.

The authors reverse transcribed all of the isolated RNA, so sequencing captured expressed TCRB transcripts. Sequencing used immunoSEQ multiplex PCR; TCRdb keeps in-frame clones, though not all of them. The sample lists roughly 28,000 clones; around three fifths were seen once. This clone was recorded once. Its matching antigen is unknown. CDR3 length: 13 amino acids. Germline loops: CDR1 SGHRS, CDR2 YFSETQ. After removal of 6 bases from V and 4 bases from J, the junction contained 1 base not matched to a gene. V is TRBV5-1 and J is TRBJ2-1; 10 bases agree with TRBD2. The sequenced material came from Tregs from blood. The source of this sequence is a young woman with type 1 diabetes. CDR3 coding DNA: TGCGCCAGCACTAGCGGGGGATACAATGAGCAGTTCTTC. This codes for CASTSGGYNEQFF.